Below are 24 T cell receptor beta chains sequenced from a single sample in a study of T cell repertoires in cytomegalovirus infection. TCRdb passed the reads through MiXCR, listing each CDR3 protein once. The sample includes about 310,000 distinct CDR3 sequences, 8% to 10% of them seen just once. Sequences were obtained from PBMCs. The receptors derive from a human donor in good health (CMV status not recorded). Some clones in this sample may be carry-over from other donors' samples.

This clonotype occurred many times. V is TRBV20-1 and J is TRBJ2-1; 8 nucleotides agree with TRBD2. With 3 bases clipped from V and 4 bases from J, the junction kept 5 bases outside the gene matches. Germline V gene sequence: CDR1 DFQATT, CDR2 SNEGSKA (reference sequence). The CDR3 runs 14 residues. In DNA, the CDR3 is TGCAGTGCTAGTCAACTAGCGGTTTACAATGAGCAGTTCTTC. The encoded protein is CSASQLAVYNEQFF.

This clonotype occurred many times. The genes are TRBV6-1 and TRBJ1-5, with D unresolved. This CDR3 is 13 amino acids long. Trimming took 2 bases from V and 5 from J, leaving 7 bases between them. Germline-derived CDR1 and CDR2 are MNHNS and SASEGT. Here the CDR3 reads CASSEIDHQPQHF. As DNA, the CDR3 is TGTGCCAGCAGTGAAATCGACCATCAGCCCCAGCATTTT.

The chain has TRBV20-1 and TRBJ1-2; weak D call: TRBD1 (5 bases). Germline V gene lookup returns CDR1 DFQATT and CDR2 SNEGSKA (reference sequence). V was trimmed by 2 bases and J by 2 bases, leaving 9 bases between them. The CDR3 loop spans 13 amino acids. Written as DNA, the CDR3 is TGCAGTGCTAGAAAGACAGTAAACTATGGCTACACCTTC. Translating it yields CSARKTVNYGYTF.

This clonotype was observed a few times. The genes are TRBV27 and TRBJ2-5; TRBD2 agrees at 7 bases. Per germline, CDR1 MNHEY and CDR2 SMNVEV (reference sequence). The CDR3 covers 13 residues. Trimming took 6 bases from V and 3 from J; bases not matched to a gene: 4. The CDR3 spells CASSQLAKETQYF. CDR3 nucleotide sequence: TGTGCCAGCAGCCAACTAGCGAAAGAGACCCAGTACTTC.

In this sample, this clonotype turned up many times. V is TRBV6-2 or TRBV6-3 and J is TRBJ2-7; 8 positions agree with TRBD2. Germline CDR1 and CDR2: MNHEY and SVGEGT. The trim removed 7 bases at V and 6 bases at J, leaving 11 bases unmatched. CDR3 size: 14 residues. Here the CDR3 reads CASTKSGGRGEQYF. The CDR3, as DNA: TGTGCCAGCACCAAGAGCGGGGGCAGAGGCGAGCAGTACTTC.

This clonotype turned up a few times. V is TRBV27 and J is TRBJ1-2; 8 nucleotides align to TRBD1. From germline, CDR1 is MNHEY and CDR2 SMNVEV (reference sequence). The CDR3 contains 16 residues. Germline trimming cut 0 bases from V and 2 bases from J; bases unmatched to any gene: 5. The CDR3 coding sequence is TGTGCCAGCAGTTTATCCTACAGGGGGTCGAACTATGGCTACACCTTC. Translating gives CASSLSYRGSNYGYTF.

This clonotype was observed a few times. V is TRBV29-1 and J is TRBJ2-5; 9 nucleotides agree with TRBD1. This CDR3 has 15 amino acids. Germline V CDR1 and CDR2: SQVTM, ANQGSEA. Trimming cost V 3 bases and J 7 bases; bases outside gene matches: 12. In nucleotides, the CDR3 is TGCAGCGTTGACTGGGGGGGGACAGGGTTCGCGACCCAGTACTTC. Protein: CSVDWGGTGFATQYF. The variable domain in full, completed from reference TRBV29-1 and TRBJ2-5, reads SAVISQKPSRDICQRGTSLTIQCQVDSQVTMMFWYRQQPGQSLTLIATANQGSEATYESGFVIDKFPISRPNLTFSTLTVSNMSPEDSSIYLCSVDWGGTGFATQYFGPGTRLLVL.

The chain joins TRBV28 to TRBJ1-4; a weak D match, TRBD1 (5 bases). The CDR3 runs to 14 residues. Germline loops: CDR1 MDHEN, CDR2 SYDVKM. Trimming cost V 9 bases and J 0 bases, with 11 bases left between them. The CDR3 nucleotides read TGTGCCAGTGAAGGGGCCGCAACTAATGAAAAACTGTTTTTT. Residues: CASEGAATNEKLFF.

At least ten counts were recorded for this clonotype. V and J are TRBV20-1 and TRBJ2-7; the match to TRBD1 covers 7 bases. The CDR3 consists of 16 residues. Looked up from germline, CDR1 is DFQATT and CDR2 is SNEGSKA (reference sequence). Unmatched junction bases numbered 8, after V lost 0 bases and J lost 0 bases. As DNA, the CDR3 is TGCAGTGCTAGAGATGTTAACAGGGGAAGCTCCTACGAGCAGTACGTC. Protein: CSARDVNRGSSYEQYV.

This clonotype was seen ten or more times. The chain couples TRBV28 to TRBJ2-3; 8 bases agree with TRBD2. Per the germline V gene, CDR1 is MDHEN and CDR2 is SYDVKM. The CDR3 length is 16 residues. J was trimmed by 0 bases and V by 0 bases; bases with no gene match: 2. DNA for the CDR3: TGTGCCAGCAGTTTATGGCGGGGGGTAAGCACAGATACGCAGTATTTT. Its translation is CASSLWRGVSTDTQYF.

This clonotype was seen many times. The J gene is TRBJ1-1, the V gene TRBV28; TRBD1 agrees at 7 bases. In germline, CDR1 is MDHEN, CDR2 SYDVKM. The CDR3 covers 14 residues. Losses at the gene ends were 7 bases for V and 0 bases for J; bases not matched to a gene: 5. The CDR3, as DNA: TGTGCCAGCACCTACAGGGGCATGAACACTGAAGCTTTCTTT. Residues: CASTYRGMNTEAFF.

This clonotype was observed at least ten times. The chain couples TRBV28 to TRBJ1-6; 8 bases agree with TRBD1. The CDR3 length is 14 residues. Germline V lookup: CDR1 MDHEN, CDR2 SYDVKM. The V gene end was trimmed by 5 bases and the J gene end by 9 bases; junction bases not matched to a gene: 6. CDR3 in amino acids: CASSPTGGASPLHF. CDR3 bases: TGTGCCAGCAGTCCTACAGGGGGAGCTTCACCCCTCCACTTT. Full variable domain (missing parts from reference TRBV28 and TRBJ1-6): DVKVTQSSRYLVKRTGEKVFLECVQDMDHENMFWYRQDPGLGLRLIYFSYDVKMKEKGDIPEGYSVSREKKERFSLILESASTNQTSMYLCASSPTGGASPLHFGNGTRLTVT.

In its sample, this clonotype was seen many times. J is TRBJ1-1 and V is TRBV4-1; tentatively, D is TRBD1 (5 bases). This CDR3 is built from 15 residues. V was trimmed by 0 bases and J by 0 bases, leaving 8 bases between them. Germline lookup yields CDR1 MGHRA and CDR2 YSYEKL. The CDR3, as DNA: TGCGCCAGCAGCCAAGAGGGACTCTTGAACACTGAAGCTTTCTTT. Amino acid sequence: CASSQEGLLNTEAFF.

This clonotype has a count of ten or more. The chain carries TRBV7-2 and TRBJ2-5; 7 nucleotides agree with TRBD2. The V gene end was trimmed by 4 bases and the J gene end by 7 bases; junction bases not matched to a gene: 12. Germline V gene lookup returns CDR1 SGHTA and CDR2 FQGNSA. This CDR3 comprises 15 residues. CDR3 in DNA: TGTGCCAGCAGCTCCTCGGGACTTGGGAGGGGGACCCAGTACTTC. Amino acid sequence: CASSSSGLGRGTQYF.

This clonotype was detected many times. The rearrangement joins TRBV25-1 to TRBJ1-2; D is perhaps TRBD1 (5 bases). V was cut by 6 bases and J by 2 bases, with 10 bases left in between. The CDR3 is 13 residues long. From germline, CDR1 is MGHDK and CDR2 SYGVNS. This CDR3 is CASRGGANYGYTF. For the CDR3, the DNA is TGTGCCAGCAGGGGGGGTGCCAACTATGGCTACACCTTC.

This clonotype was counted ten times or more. The CDR3 protein is CASSAGGNPYNEQFF. DNA of the CDR3: TGTGCCAGCAGCGCCGGGGGAAACCCCTACAATGAGCAGTTCTTC. The chain has TRBV12-3 or TRBV12-4 and TRBJ2-1, with D possibly TRBD2 on 6 matching bases. This CDR3 comprises 15 residues. Trimming shortened V by 6 bases and J by 2 bases, and 14 bases separated the two germline ends.

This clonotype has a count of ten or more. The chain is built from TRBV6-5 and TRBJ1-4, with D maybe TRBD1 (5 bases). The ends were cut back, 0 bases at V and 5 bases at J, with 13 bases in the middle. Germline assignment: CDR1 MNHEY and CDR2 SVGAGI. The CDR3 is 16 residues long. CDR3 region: CASSYSRTQGNEKLFF. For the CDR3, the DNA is TGTGCCAGCAGTTACTCCCGGACCCAGGGCAATGAAAAACTGTTTTTT.

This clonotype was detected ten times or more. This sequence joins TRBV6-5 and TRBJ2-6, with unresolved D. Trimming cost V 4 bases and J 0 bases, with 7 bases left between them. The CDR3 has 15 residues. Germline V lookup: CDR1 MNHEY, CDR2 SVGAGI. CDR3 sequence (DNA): TGTGCCAGCAGTTCGGCGTCCTCTGGGGCCAACGTCCTGACTTTC. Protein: CASSSASSGANVLTF.

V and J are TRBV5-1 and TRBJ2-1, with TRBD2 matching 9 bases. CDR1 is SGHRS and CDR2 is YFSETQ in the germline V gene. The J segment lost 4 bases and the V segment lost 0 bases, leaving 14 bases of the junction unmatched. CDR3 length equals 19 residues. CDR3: CASSLAPAGGPTGYNEQFF. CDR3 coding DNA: TGCGCCAGCAGCTTGGCCCCAGCGGGGGGCCCAACAGGATACAATGAGCAGTTCTTC.

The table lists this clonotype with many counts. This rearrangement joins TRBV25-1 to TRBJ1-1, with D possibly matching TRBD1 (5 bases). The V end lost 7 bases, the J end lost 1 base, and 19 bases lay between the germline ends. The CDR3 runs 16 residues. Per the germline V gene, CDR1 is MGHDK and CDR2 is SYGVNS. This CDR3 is CASMGVVVPGNTEAFF. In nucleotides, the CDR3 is TGTGCCAGCATGGGGGTTGTTGTACCCGGGAACACTGAAGCTTTCTTT.

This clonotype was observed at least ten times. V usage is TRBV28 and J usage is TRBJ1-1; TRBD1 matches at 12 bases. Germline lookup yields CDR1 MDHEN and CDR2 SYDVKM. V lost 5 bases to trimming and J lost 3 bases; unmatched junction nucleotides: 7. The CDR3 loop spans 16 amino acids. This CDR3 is CASSDRDRGLYTEAFF. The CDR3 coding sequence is TGTGCCAGCAGTGACCGGGACAGGGGGCTGTACACTGAAGCTTTCTTT.

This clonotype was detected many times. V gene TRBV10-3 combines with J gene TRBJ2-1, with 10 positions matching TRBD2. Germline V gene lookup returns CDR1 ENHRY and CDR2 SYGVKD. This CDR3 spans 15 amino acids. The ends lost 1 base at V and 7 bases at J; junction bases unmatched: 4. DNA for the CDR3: TGTGCCATCAGTGAGTTAAGCGGGGGGGAGAATGAGCAGTTCTTC. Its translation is CAISELSGGENEQFF.

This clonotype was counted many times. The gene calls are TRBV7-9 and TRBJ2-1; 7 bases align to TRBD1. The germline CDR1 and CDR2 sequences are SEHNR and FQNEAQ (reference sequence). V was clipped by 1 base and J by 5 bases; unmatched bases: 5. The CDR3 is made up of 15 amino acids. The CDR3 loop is CASSLEGGFHNEQFF. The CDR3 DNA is TGTGCCAGCAGCTTAGAAGGGGGCTTCCACAATGAGCAGTTCTTC. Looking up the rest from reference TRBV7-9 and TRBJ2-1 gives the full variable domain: DTGVSQNPRHKITKRGQNVTFRCDPISEHNRLYWYRQTLGQGPEFLTYFQNEAQLEKSRLLSDRFSAERPKGSFSTLEIQRTEQGDSAMYLCASSLEGGFHNEQFFGPGTRLTVL.

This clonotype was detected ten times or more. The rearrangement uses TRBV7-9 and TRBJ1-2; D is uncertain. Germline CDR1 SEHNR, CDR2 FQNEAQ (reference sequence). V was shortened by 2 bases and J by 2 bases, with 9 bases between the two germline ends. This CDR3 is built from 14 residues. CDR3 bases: TGTGCCAGCAGCTTATCGGAAAGAAACTATGGCTACACCTTC. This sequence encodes CASSLSERNYGYTF.